This T cell receptor beta chain was sequenced in a study of blood T cells in healthy people across ages. A second roughly 6 to 12 cycle PCR used barcoded and J-beta primers. TCRdb redid the calling of the 5' RACE reads with MiXCR, one entry per CDR3 protein. Of around 1.5 million distinct CDR3 sequences listed, about 35% are singletons. The CDR3 is 17 amino acids. The V gene's germline CDR1 is SGDLS and CDR2 YYNGEE. The ends lost 4 bases at V and 5 bases at J; junction bases unmatched: 15. Isolation yielded PBMCs, at least 7 million per sample, in every case. At least 6 micrograms of total RNA were extracted per sample.

This receptor was obtained from a woman aged 25-40 years in good health. Sequenced material: blood. The rearrangement joins TRBV9 to TRBJ2-3; 8 positions match TRBD2. CDR3 residues: CASSSRDGSGEEDTQYF. In DNA, the CDR3 is TGTGCCAGCAGCTCTCGTGACGGTAGCGGGGAGGAAGATACGCAGTATTTT. The full variable domain, rest sourced from reference TRBV9 and TRBJ2-3, is DSGVTQTPKHLITATGQRVTLRCSPRSGDLSVYWYQQSLDQGLQFLIQYYNGEERAKGNILERFSAQQFPDLHSELNLSSLELGDSALYFCASSSRDGSGEEDTQYFGPGTRLTVL.